What follows describes a single TCR beta chain. The read ends 3 residues early relative to the CDR3; the germline J gene fills the gap. The sample is drawn from a study of Tregs in tolerant kidney transplant recipients. V shed 4 bases and J 1 base; nucleotides not matched to a gene: 5. CDR1 and CDR2 (germline): SEHNR, FQNEAQ (reference sequence). The CDR3 sequence is 15 residues long. TCRdb's copy holds only in-frame clones and misses some; the assay was immunoSEQ multiplex PCR. The sample includes under 40,000 clones. The sequence came from a human donor who received a combined kidney and bone marrow transplant. J is TRBJ2-3 and V is TRBV7-9, with TRBD2 matching over 7 bases. The source material was CD8+ T cells from blood, sampled before the transplant. CDR3 amino acids: CASSYTSEGTDTQYF. The CDR3 DNA, read in part, is TGTGCCAGCAGCTACACTAGCGAGGGCACAGATACG. The full variable domain, rest sourced from reference TRBV7-9 and TRBJ2-3, is DTGVSQNPRHKITKRGQNVTFRCDPISEHNRLYWYRQTLGQGPEFLTYFQNEAQLEKSRLLSDRFSAERPKGSFSTLEIQRTEQGDSAMYLCASSYTSEGTDTQYFGPGTRLTVL.